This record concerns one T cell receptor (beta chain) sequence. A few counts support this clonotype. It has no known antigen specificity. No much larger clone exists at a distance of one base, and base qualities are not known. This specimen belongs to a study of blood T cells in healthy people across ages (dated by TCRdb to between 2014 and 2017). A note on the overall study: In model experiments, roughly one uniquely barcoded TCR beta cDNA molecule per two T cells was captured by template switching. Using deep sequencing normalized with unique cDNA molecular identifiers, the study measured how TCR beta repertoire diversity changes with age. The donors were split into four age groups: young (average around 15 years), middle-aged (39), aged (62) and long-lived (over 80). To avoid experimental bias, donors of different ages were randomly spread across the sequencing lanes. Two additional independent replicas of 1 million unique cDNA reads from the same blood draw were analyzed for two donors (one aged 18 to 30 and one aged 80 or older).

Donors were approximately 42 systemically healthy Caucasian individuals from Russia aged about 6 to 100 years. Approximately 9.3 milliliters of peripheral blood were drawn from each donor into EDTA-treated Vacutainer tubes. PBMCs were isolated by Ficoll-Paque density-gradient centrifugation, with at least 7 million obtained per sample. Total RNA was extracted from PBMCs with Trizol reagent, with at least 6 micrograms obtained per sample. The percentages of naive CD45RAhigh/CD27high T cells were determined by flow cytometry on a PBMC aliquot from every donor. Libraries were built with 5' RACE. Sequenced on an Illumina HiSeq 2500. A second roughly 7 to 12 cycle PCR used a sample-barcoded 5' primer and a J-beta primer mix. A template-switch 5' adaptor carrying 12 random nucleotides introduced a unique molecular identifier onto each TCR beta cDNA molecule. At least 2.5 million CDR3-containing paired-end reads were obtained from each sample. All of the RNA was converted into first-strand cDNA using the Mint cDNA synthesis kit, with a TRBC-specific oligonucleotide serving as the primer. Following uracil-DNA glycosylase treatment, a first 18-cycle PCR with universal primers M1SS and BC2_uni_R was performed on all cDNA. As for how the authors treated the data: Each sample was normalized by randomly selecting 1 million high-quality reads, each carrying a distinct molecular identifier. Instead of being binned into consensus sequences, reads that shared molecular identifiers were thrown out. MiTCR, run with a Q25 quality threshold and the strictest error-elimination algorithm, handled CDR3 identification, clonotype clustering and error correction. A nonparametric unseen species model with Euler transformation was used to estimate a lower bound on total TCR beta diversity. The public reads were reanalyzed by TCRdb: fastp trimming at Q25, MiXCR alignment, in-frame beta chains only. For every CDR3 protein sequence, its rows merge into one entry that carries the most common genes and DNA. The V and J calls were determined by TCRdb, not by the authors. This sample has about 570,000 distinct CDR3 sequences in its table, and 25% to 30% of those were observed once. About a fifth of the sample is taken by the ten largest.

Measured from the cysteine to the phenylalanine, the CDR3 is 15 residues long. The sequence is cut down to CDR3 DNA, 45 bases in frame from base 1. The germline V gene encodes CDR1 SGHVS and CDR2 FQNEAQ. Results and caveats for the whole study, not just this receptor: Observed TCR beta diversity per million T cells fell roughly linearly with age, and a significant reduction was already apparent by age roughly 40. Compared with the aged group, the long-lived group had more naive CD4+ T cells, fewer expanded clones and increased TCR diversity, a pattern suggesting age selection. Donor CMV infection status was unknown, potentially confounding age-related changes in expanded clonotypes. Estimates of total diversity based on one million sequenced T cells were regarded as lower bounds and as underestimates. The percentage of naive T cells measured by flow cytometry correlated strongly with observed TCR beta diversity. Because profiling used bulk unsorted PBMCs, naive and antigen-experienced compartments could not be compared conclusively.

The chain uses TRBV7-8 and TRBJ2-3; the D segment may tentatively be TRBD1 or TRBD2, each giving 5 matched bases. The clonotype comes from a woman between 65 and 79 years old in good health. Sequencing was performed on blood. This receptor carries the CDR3 CTGSLANSGTDTQYF. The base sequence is TGTACCGGCAGCTTAGCGAATTCAGGGACAGATACGCAGTATTTT.